The 21 T cell receptor beta chains in this list originate from one sample, sequenced in a study of regulatory T cells in long-lasting Graves disease. Time point of the sample: persistent/refractory GD, antithyroid drugs over 5 years with positive TRAb. PBMC-extracted RNA yielded the TCR library. iRepertoire HTBI primers and Arm-PCR of CDR3 regions built TCR beta libraries. TCRdb ran MiXCR on the multiplex PCR reads and lists one entry per CDR3 protein. This table holds some 370,000 distinct CDR3 sequences, roughly 20% found once. Sequences were derived from peripheral blood mononuclear cells (PBMCs), sampled when the disease was refractory, from a patient treated with antithyroid drugs. The receptors were sampled from a woman aged 40 to 50 with Graves disease.

This clonotype was counted ten times or more. This rearrangement joins TRBV12-3 or TRBV12-4 to TRBJ2-5; 8 nucleotides agree with TRBD2. The CDR3 is 13 amino acids. Trimming took 3 bases from V and 7 from J; bases not matched to a gene: 4. The DNA for the CDR3 is TGTGCCAGCAGTTTTGGACTAGCTGGGACCCAGTACTTC. Its protein is CASSFGLAGTQYF.

A remark on this clonotype: A much larger clone differs by one base, so this may be a read error. CDR3 nucleotides: TGTGCCAGCAGTGGAATGAGGACGTACGCCAAAAACATTCAGTACTTC. Encoded protein: CASSGMRTYAKNIQYF. V usage is TRBV2 and J usage is TRBJ2-4; no clear D. This CDR3 spans 16 amino acids. CDR1 is SNHLY and CDR2 is FYNNEI in the germline V gene. Between the trimmed V and J ends, which lost 4 bases and 1 base, there was a span of 14 bases.

CDR3 nucleotides: TGTGCCAGCAGCCCCGGGACTAGCGGGAGGGCCGTGAAAGAGACCCAGTACTTC. Protein sequence: CASSPGTSGRAVKETQYF. The chain joins TRBV7-9 to TRBJ2-5, with 16 positions matching TRBD2. There are 18 residues in the CDR3. CDR1 is SEHNR and CDR2 is FQNEAQ in the germline V gene (reference sequence). After removal of 5 bases from V and 3 bases from J, the junction contained 9 bases not matched to a gene.

The chain joins TRBV28 to TRBJ1-2; D perhaps matches TRBD1 (5 bases). CDR1 and CDR2 from the germline V gene are MDHEN and SYDVKM. V was pared by 2 bases and J by 0 bases, with 19 bases between. The CDR3 consists of 18 residues. DNA for the CDR3: TGTGCCAGCAGTTTAGAAGGGGACCCGCTATCCCCTAACTATGGCTACACCTTC. It is translated as CASSLEGDPLSPNYGYTF.

J is TRBJ2-7 and V is TRBV10-3; TRBD1 agrees at 7 bases. The CDR3 is 16 amino acids. Germline V CDR1 and CDR2: ENHRY, SYGVKD. The V gene end was trimmed by 0 bases and the J gene end by 0 bases; junction bases not matched to a gene: 5. CDR3 bases: TGTGCCATCAGTGAGTCTACAGGGGTCCCCTCCTACGAGCAGTACTTC. Protein: CAISESTGVPSYEQYF.

Only a few counts were recorded for this clonotype. V and J are TRBV14 and TRBJ1-4, with D perhaps matching TRBD1 (5 bases). Germline values: CDR1 SGHDN, CDR2 FVKESK. This CDR3 is built from 19 residues. V was shortened by 5 bases and J by 7 bases, with 29 bases between the two germline ends. Written as DNA, the CDR3 is TGTGCCAGCAGCTCTATCGGTGGTCAGGGTCAATTTTCACGTGAAAAACTGTTTTTT. Translated, it gives CASSSIGGQGQFSREKLFF.

The chain combines TRBV28 with TRBJ2-2; 14 nucleotides line up with TRBD2. CDR1 and CDR2 (germline): MDHEN, SYDVKM. J gave up 8 bases and V 9 bases, and 8 bases lay outside the gene matches. The CDR3 length is 15 residues. The CDR3 spells CASVPGLAGAGELFF. Written as DNA, the CDR3 is TGTGCCAGTGTCCCGGGACTAGCGGGAGCAGGGGAGCTGTTTTTT.

CDR3 sequence reads: CASSLTLYSNQPQHF. CDR3 bases: TGTGCCAGCAGTTTAACCTTATATAGCAATCAGCCCCAGCATTTT. This chain connects TRBV27 to TRBJ1-5; D is uncertain. Per germline, CDR1 MNHEY and CDR2 SMNVEV (reference sequence). The length of the CDR3 is 15 residues. V gave up 2 bases and J gave up 0 bases, with 8 bases separating them.

The J gene is TRBJ2-7, the V gene TRBV30; 7 bases match TRBD1. In germline, CDR1 is GTSNPN, CDR2 SVGIG (reference sequence). The CDR3 length is 12 residues. Trimming took 3 bases from V and 9 from J; bases not matched to a gene: 8. As DNA, the CDR3 is TGTGCCTGGAGCCAAAACAGGGGACCGCAGTACTTC. Its translation: CAWSQNRGPQYF.

This clonotype was observed at least ten times. The chain recombines TRBV2 with TRBJ2-6; unclear D gene. This CDR3 region has 18 residues. Germline CDR1 and CDR2: SNHLY and FYNNEI. The CDR3 loop is CARWPPGPQPSGANVLTF. The CDR3 region has the DNA TGTGCAAGGTGGCCCCCGGGCCCACAACCTTCTGGGGCCAACGTCCTGACTTTC.

This clonotype was recorded many times. The V and J genes are TRBV28 and TRBJ1-1; D gene uncertain. V lost 6 bases and J 4 bases, leaving 12 bases between the germline ends. This CDR3 has 13 amino acids. Germline V lookup: CDR1 MDHEN, CDR2 SYDVKM. The CDR3, as DNA: TGTGCCAGCAGGCCGACGGACGGCACTGAAGCTTTCTTT. Protein: CASRPTDGTEAFF.

The rearrangement uses TRBV27 and TRBJ1-4; 7 nucleotides agree with TRBD1. Unmatched junction bases numbered 7, after V lost 5 bases and J lost 4 bases. This CDR3 has 15 amino acids. The V gene's germline CDR1 is MNHEY and CDR2 SMNVEV (reference sequence). The CDR3 is CASSPPGQINEKLFF. CDR3 DNA: TGTGCCAGCAGTCCCCCGGGACAGATTAATGAAAAACTGTTTTTT.

The chain combines TRBV7-2 with TRBJ2-7; perhaps TRBD1 as D (6 bases). Germline-derived CDR1 and CDR2 are SGHTA and FQGNSA. V shed 5 bases and J shed 3 bases, with 14 bases lying between them. The CDR3 sequence is 14 residues long. This chain's CDR3 is CASSPKAGDYEQYF. Here the CDR3 DNA reads TGTGCCAGCAGCCCCAAAGCAGGGGACTACGAGCAGTACTTC.

The table lists this clonotype with many counts. The germline gene is not matched at one end of the junction; a read error may be the cause. The chain is built from TRBV28 and TRBJ1-2, with D unclear. There are 11 residues in the CDR3. Germline V gene sequence: CDR1 MDHEN, CDR2 SYDVKM. The CDR3 reads CASCKFASASF. As DNA, the CDR3 is TGTGCCAGCTGTAAGTTTGCTTCAGCCTCCTTC.

The V call is TRBV5-1, the J call TRBJ2-5, with TRBD1 matching 9 bases. The CDR3 sequence is 15 residues long. J was trimmed by 5 bases and V by 4 bases; bases with no gene match: 9. In germline, CDR1 is SGHRS, CDR2 YFSETQ. The CDR3 here is CASSVYRGHDETQYF. The CDR3 DNA sequence: TGCGCCAGCAGCGTATACAGGGGGCACGACGAGACCCAGTACTTC.

This clonotype has ten or more counts. The chain joins TRBV5-6 to TRBJ1-1, with D possibly matching TRBD1 (5 bases). V was clipped by 0 bases and J by 8 bases, with 11 bases between them. The germline V gene encodes CDR1 SGHDT and CDR2 YYEEEE. The CDR3 has 13 amino acids. The CDR3 coding sequence is TGTGCCAGCAGCTTGGTTGCGGGGCAGGAAGCTTTCTTT. It translates to CASSLVAGQEAFF.

This clonotype was observed many times. This rearrangement joins TRBV28 to TRBJ2-7, with a tentative D call TRBD1 (6 bases). The CDR3 consists of 16 residues. V gave up 8 bases and J gave up 1 base, with 21 bases separating them. CDR1 is MDHEN and CDR2 is SYDVKM in the germline V gene. The CDR3 nucleotides read TGTGCCAGCTCCCTTTACAGGGTACGACCTTCCTACGAGCAGTACTTC. Translating it yields CASSLYRVRPSYEQYF.

This clonotype was found many times. One base away lies a much larger clone, so this may be a sequencing read error. J is TRBJ2-5 and V is TRBV6-5, with unresolved D. The CDR3 extends over 11 amino acids. Germline V lookup: CDR1 MNHEY, CDR2 SVGAGI. The ends were cut back, 1 base at V and 5 bases at J, with 2 bases in the middle. CDR3 bases: TGTGCCAGCAGTTACTGGGAGACCCAGTACTTC. This sequence encodes CASSYWETQYF.

The genes are TRBV12-3 or TRBV12-4 and TRBJ1-1, with 7 nucleotides matching TRBD1. This CDR3 has 17 residues. V gave up 4 bases and J gave up 0 bases; unmatched junction bases: 11. CDR3 sequence reads: CASSSRQGFLLNTEAFF. The CDR3, as DNA: TGTGCCAGCAGTTCTAGACAGGGTTTTCTGCTGAACACTGAAGCTTTCTTT.

This clonotype was seen ten or more times. The chain recombines TRBV12-3 or TRBV12-4 with TRBJ1-1, with D maybe TRBD1 (6 bases). The ends were cut back, 5 bases at V and 5 bases at J, with 15 bases in the middle. This CDR3 has 14 residues. The CDR3 region has the DNA TGTGCCAGCAGTCCTACGGGGGCCGCAACTGAAGCTTTCTTT. This codes for CASSPTGAATEAFF.

The rearrangement uses TRBV2 and TRBJ2-5; TRBD2 agrees at 11 bases. The V gene end was trimmed by 6 bases and the J gene end by 3 bases; junction bases not matched to a gene: 18. Germline V CDR1 and CDR2: SNHLY, FYNNEI. The CDR3 consists of 19 residues. Here the CDR3 reads CASSQVETSGSLLEETQYF. The CDR3 coding sequence is TGTGCCAGCAGCCAAGTGGAAACTAGCGGGAGTCTTTTGGAAGAGACCCAGTACTTC.